This TCR beta chain is drawn from a study of CD8+CD57+ T cells in acquired aplastic anemia. Genomic DNA acted as the template from which TCR beta VDJ combination and CDR3 sequence profiling were carried out. Each CDR3 protein gets one entry after TCRdb re-called the reads with MiXCR. Altogether about 190,000 distinct CDR3 sequences are present, around half being singletons, with the ten largest covering about a sixth. V was clipped by 2 bases and J by 7 bases, with 13 bases between them. CDR1 and CDR2 from the germline V gene are SGDLS and YYNGEE. The CDR3 covers 14 residues. Sequenced sample: sorted CD4+, CD8+, or CD8+CD57+ T cells (not recorded which) from PBMCs. The TCR comes from a human donor in good health, serving as a control. The V and J genes are TRBV9 and TRBJ2-1; a possible D gene is TRBD1 (7 bases). The CDR3 nucleotides are TGTGCCAGCAGCGTGGCAGGGGGGTGGAATGAGCAGTTCTTC. Its translation is CASSVAGGWNEQFF.